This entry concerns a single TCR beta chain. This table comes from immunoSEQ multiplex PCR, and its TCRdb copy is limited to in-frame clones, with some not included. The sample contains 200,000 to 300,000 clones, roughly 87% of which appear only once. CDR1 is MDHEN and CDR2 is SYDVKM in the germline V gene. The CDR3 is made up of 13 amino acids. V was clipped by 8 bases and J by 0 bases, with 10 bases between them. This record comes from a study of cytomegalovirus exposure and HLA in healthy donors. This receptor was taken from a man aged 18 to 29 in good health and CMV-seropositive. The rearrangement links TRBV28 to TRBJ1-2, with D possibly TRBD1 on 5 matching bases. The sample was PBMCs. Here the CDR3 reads CASRDVANYGYTF. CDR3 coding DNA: TGTGCCAGCCGGGACGTGGCTAACTATGGCTACACCTTC.